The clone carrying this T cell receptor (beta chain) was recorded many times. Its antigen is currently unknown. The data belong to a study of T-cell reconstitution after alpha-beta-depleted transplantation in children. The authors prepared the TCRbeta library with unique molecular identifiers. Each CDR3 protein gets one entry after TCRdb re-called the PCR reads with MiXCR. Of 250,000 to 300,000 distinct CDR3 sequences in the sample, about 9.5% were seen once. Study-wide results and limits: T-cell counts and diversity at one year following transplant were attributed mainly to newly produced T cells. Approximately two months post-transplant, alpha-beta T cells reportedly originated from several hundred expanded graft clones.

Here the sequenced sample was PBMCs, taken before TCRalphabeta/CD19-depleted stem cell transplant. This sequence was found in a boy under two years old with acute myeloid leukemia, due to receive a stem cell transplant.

The CDR3 reads CASSTDSGGPTSSYNEQFF. The CDR3 DNA follows: TGTGCCAGCAGCACGGATAGCGGGGGGCCGACCTCCTCCTACAATGAGCAGTTCTTC. V gene TRBV3-1 combines with J gene TRBJ2-1, with 10 bases aligning to TRBD2. CDR3 length: 19 amino acids. With 5 bases clipped from V and 0 bases from J, the junction kept 13 bases outside the gene matches. Germline CDR1 and CDR2: LGHDT and YNNKEL (reference sequence).